The present entry profiles one T cell receptor beta chain with its context. The antigen remains undetermined. The assay was immunoSEQ multiplex PCR, and TCRdb's table has in-frame clones only and misses some. The sample has tens of thousands of clones, roughly nine tenths seen once. Germline values: CDR1 PRHDT, CDR2 FYEKMQ (reference sequence). The CDR3 contains 16 residues. After removal of 4 bases from V and 4 bases from J, the junction contained 10 bases not matched to a gene. Time point in this sample: pretreatment peripheral blood. This record belongs to a study of PD-L1 blockade in urothelial cancer. Findings and caveats of the study: Where pretreatment blood TCR clonality fell below the median, better survival was predicted.

The V call is TRBV13, the J call TRBJ1-3; TRBD1 matches at 7 bases. Sequences were derived from PBMCs, sampled around atezolizumab (anti-PD-L1) treatment. The TCR originated in a woman at least 80 years old with urothelial cancer. This chain's CDR3 is CASSSHRGSTGNTIYF. The CDR3 nucleotides are TGTGCCAGCAGCTCCCACAGGGGCTCAACGGGAAACACCATATATTTT. Together with reference TRBV13 and TRBJ1-3, the CDR3 gives the full variable domain: AAGVIQSPRHLIKEKRETATLKCYPIPRHDTVYWYQQGPGQDPQFLISFYEKMQSDKGSIPDRFSAQQFSDYHSELNMSSLELGDSALYFCASSSHRGSTGNTIYFGEGSWLTVV.